Listed below are T cell receptor beta chains from one sample, sequenced in a study of read filtering for tumor transcriptome and immune sequencing. TCRdb redid the calling of the reads with MiXCR, one entry per CDR3 protein. The sample shows 50,000 to 65,000 distinct CDR3 sequences, roughly 19% of them seen only once. The specimen was a population of CD138-negative cells sorted from bone marrow. The receptors come from a donor at least 40 years old with multiple myeloma. Each CDR3 is given with its conserved first and last residue. Each record gives: J gene, V gene, CDR3 protein.

TRBJ2-1,TRBV20-1,CSVGLAGINEQFF
TRBJ2-1,TRBV24-1,CATSEGLKLNERFF
TRBJ2-3,TRBV7-9,CASSTNENTQYF
TRBJ2-7,TRBV28,CASSLWGRTGVLYEQYF
TRBJ2-6,TRBV7-6,CASSLGPLGPNVLTF
TRBJ2-2,TRBV15,CATSTRTGELFF
TRBJ2-7,TRBV29-1,CSVEGGTGAVYEQYF
TRBJ1-3,TRBV3-1,CASSQDNPGSGNTIYF
TRBJ2-1,TRBV20-1,CSAPRDTRYNEQFF
TRBJ2-1,TRBV5-1,CASSLELALNEQFF
TRBJ2-5,TRBV5-4,CASMGTSGGFGETQYF
TRBJ1-5,TRBV28,CASSPRTGWRPQHF
TRBJ1-6,TRBV5-1,CASSLDPGTNSPLHF
TRBJ2-5,TRBV5-1,CASSLADPQGTQYF
TRBJ2-5,TRBV7-6,CATRGGPLETQYF
TRBJ2-1,TRBV19,CASSIEGYNEQLF
TRBJ2-1,TRBV20-1,CSAMGLAGLYNEQFF
TRBJ2-1,TRBV20-1,CSARVGGGFYNEQFF
TRBJ2-1,TRBV29-1,CSVRQGVDEQFF
TRBJ2-2,TRBV23-1,CASSRKPGPNTGELFF
TRBJ1-5,TRBV19,CASSLWTGANQPQHF
TRBJ1-5,TRBV20-1,CSATGTGGDFSNQPQHF
TRBJ2-5,TRBV5-1,CASSLGGPQETQYF
TRBJ2-7,TRBV12-3/TRBV12-4,CASRRDSLPSEQYF
TRBJ2-1,TRBV7-2,CASSGRREGLYNEQFF
TRBJ2-7,TRBV12-3/TRBV12-4,CASTPDRGYEQYF
TRBJ2-1,TRBV15,CATRRGRASKNEQFF
TRBJ2-3,TRBV12-3/TRBV12-4,CASSQTGPTDTQYF
TRBJ2-1,TRBV28,CASSYLGSSYNEQLF
TRBJ2-3,TRBV19,CASSTSGKSDTQYF
TRBJ2-5,TRBV14,CASSHRGLGQETQYF
TRBJ2-1,TRBV29-1,CSVEDGTGQFF
TRBJ2-3,TRBV20-1,CSAEQGVRGDTQYF
TRBJ1-5,TRBV20-1,CSAGDRGEKPQHF
TRBJ1-5,TRBV20-1,CSARFLGQVNSNQPQHF
TRBJ2-1,TRBV5-1,CASSSQLQREHNEQFF
TRBJ2-1,TRBV5-1,CASSARGGSYNEQFF
TRBJ1-1,TRBV29-1,CSVVRGDGKTEAFF
TRBJ2-2,TRBV2,CASTGGSGTGELFF
TRBJ1-1,TRBV30,CAWSELRFGPEAFF
TRBJ2-3,TRBV2,CASSDDSTGEDTDTQYF
TRBJ2-1,TRBV7-2,CASTSDPSPHNEQFF
TRBJ1-5,TRBV20-1,CSATTGGKSQPQHF